Shown below are 17 T cell receptor beta chains from a single sample sequenced in a study of blood T cell repertoires in COVID-19. Data came from immunoSEQ multiplex PCR; TCRdb stores just in-frame clones and leaves some out. The table shows 150,000 to 200,000 clones, with approximately 84% occurring only once. Source material: peripheral blood. The origin of the receptors is a human donor with acute or convalescent COVID-19. The donor label of this sample is uncertain.

The chain couples TRBV19 to TRBJ1-2, with a weak D call TRBD1 (5 bases). Germline loops: CDR1 LNHDA, CDR2 SQIVND (reference sequence). The germline V and J ends were trimmed by 7 bases and 1 base, with 7 bases remaining between them. The CDR3 consists of 12 residues. DNA for the CDR3: TGTGCCAGTACGCAGGGTAACTATGGCTACACCTTC. Translating gives CASTQGNYGYTF. The full variable domain, in which reference TRBV19 and TRBJ1-2 provide the parts outside the CDR3, is DGGITQSPKYLFRKEGQNVTLSCEQNLNHDAMYWYRQDPGQGLRLIYYSQIVNDFQKGDIAEGYSVSREKKESFPLTVTSAQKNPTAFYLCASTQGNYGYTFGSGTRLTVV.

V and J are TRBV18 and TRBJ2-5; D is unclear. The CDR3 spans 15 residues. The V and J ends lost 3 bases and 1 base respectively, with 12 bases between them. CDR1 and CDR2 from the germline V gene are KGHSH and LQKENI. DNA of the CDR3: TGTGCCAGCTCACCTGCTGGCCGGGTCCAAGAGACCCAGTACTTC. It translates to CASSPAGRVQETQYF.

The chain recombines TRBV6-5 with TRBJ1-2; possibly TRBD1 for D (5 bases). Germline-derived CDR1 and CDR2 are MNHEY and SVGAGI. This CDR3 region has 14 residues. V was clipped by 5 bases and J by 6 bases, with 16 bases between them. This chain's CDR3 is CASSRSGGMDGYTF. In DNA, the CDR3 is TGTGCCAGCAGTCGCTCCGGGGGGATGGATGGCTACACCTTC.

This clone appeared a few times. The chain uses TRBV10-1 and TRBJ2-7; 7 bases agree with TRBD2. The V segment lost 8 bases and the J segment 9 bases; nucleotides outside the gene matches: 19. The germline V gene has CDR1 WNHNN and CDR2 SYGVQD (reference sequence). This CDR3 has 15 amino acids. CDR3 sequence reads: CASPVGGRPFVGQYF. The CDR3 coding sequence is TGCGCCAGCCCCGTGGGGGGGAGGCCTTTCGTGGGGCAGTACTTC.

The rearrangement uses TRBV10-1 and TRBJ2-7; 8 bases are a match to TRBD2. The germline V gene encodes CDR1 WNHNN and CDR2 SYGVQD (reference sequence). The CDR3 is 14 residues long. Losses at the gene ends were 4 bases for V and 2 bases for J; bases not matched to a gene: 4. The CDR3 spells CASSAGGGPYEQYF. In DNA form, the CDR3 reads TGCGCCAGCAGTGCGGGGGGGGGCCCCTACGAGCAGTACTTC.

The chain uses TRBV5-4 and TRBJ1-1, with TRBD1 identical over 9 bases. CDR1 and CDR2 (germline): SGHNT, YYREEE (reference sequence). The CDR3 is made up of 14 amino acids. J was trimmed by 10 bases and V by 3 bases; bases with no gene match: 10. CDR3 sequence: CASSWDREVGRAFF. The CDR3 region has the DNA TGTGCCAGCAGCTGGGACAGGGAAGTGGGAAGAGCTTTCTTT.

The V and J genes are TRBV5-1 and TRBJ2-7, with TRBD1 identical over 12 bases. With 0 bases clipped from V and 6 bases from J, the junction kept 4 bases outside the gene matches. Germline V gene lookup returns CDR1 SGHRS and CDR2 YFSETQ. The CDR3 totals 15 residues. The CDR3 DNA reads TGCGCCAGCAGCTTGGCAGGGACAGGGGGCCCCGAGCAGTACTTC. This codes for CASSLAGTGGPEQYF.

This CDR3 is CASSEATGGQETQYF. CDR3 bases: TGTGCCAGCAGTGAAGCGACGGGGGGGCAGGAGACCCAGTACTTC. The genes are TRBV2 and TRBJ2-5; 8 bases map to TRBD2. Looked up from germline, CDR1 is SNHLY and CDR2 is FYNNEI. This CDR3 is 15 amino acids long. Trimming cost V 0 bases and J 5 bases; bases outside gene matches: 5. The variable domain in full, with the rest retrieved from reference TRBV2 and TRBJ2-5, is EPEVTQTPSHQVTQMGQEVILRCVPISNHLYFYWYRQILGQKVEFLVSFYNNEISEKSEIFDDQFSVERPDGSNFTLKIRSTKLEDSAMYFCASSEATGGQETQYFGPGTRLLVL.

DNA of the CDR3: TGTGCCAGCAGTGACAGGTACAATGAGCAGTTCTTC. Translation: CASSDRYNEQFF. This chain connects TRBV6-1 to TRBJ2-1; D unresolved. This CDR3 region has 12 residues. Trimming pared 3 bases from V and 4 bases from J, leaving 4 bases between. Germline assignment: CDR1 MNHNS and CDR2 SASEGT.

This clone turned up a few times. The rearrangement uses TRBV11-2 and TRBJ1-1; 7 bases agree with TRBD1. V lost 5 bases and J lost 4; bases outside the gene matches: 10. Germline CDR1 SGHAT, CDR2 FQNNGV. This CDR3 contains 15 residues. CDR3 DNA sequence: TGTGCCAGCAGCGCCGAGACAGGGTTCGGCACTGAAGCTTTCTTT. This sequence encodes CASSAETGFGTEAFF.

This clone was seen a single time. V is TRBV5-1 and J is TRBJ2-3; D is uncertain. The CDR3 has 16 residues. V was cut by 0 bases and J by 1 base, with 12 bases left in between. The germline CDR1 and CDR2 sequences are SGHRS and YFSETQ. Written as DNA, the CDR3 is TGCGCCAGCAGCTTGGAAGCCCTCCCTGGCACAGATACGCAGTATTTT. Translating gives CASSLEALPGTDTQYF.

V is TRBV10-2 and J is TRBJ2-5, with a possible D match to TRBD1 (6 bases). The CDR3 runs 15 residues. Germline CDR1 and CDR2: WSHSY and SAAADI. Trimming left V 3 bases short and J 0 bases short, with 11 bases between. CDR3: CASSDTGIYQETQYF. The CDR3 nucleotides read TGCGCCAGCAGTGATACAGGGATATACCAAGAGACCCAGTACTTC.

The chain employs TRBV29-1 and TRBJ1-1; D remains ambiguous. Germline loops: CDR1 SQVTM, CDR2 ANQGSEA. V lost 1 base and J 1 base, leaving 7 bases between the germline ends. The CDR3 spans 13 residues. CDR3 region: CSVEGGSNTEAFF. CDR3 nucleotide sequence: TGCAGCGTTGAAGGAGGGTCGAACACTGAAGCTTTCTTT.

The V gene is TRBV7-2, the J gene TRBJ2-3, with 13 bases lining up with TRBD2. V was clipped by 3 bases and J by 7 bases; unmatched bases: 7. The CDR3 spans 16 residues. CDR1 is SGHTA, CDR2 FQGNSA, per germline. CDR3 nucleotide sequence: TGTGCCAGCAGCTTGGGACTAGCGGGACCCAAAAATACGCAGTATTTT. Translation gives CASSLGLAGPKNTQYF.

The genes are TRBV28 and TRBJ1-1; D is ambiguous. Per the germline V gene, CDR1 is MDHEN and CDR2 is SYDVKM. Trimming took off 4 bases at V and 0 bases at J, with 15 bases between the two ends. CDR3 length: 16 amino acids. This chain's CDR3 is CASSSSRTSMNTEAFF. The CDR3 DNA follows: TGTGCCAGCAGTTCCTCTCGGACTTCTATGAACACTGAAGCTTTCTTT.

This sequence joins TRBV18 and TRBJ1-2, with 10 positions matching TRBD1. CDR1 is KGHSH, CDR2 LQKENI, per germline. V lost 3 bases to trimming and J lost 6 bases; unmatched junction nucleotides: 7. The CDR3 has 15 residues. The CDR3, as DNA: TGTGCCAGCTCACCTATTTCAGGGACAGGGGATGGCTACACCTTC. It is translated as CASSPISGTGDGYTF.

The chain employs TRBV3-1 (or the pseudogene TRBV3-2) and TRBJ1-5, with 8 positions matching TRBD1. This CDR3 contains 15 residues. Trimming removed 4 bases from V and 6 bases from J; junction bases left unmatched: 8. Germline V gene sequence: CDR1 LGHDT, CDR2 YNNKEL (reference sequence). The DNA of the CDR3 is TGTGCCAGCAGCCCCGGACAGGGAAGCGGTCAGCCCCAGCATTTT. Amino acid sequence: CASSPGQGSGQPQHF.